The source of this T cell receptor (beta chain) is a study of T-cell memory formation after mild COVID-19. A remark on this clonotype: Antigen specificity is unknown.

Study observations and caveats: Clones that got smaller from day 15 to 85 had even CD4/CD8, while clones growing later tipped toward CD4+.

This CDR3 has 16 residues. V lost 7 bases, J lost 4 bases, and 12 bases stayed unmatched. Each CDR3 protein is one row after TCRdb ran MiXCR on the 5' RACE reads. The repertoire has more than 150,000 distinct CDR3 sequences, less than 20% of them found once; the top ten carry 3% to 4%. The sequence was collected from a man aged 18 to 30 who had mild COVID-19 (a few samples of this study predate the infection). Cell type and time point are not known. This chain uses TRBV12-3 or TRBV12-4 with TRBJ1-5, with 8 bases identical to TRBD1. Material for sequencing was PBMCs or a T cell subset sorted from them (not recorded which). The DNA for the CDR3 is TGTGCCAGCACCCCCCAGGGACAGGTTCCTAATCAGCCCCAGCATTTT. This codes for CASTPQGQVPNQPQHF.